The clone carrying this T cell receptor (beta chain) was picked up a small number of times. These data belong to a study of T cells in Graves' hyperthyroidism and ophthalmopathy. Calling Graves' hyperthyroidism stable meant ophthalmopathy did not progress within 18 months. What was amplified from RNA transcripts were TCR beta CDR3 regions. The study used the HTBI primer set for a first-round RT-PCR of the TCR CDR3. MiXCR was run by TCRdb on the multiplex PCR reads, yielding one entry per CDR3 protein. The data contain roughly 300,000 distinct CDR3 sequences, 15% to 20% of them singletons. CDR1 is SGHRS, CDR2 YFSETQ, per germline. Trimming left V 0 bases short and J 1 base short, with 13 bases between. The CDR3 covers 16 residues.

Material: blood. The chain is built from TRBV5-1 and TRBJ2-5, with D perhaps assigned TRBD1 or TRBD2 (5 bases each). The sequence was collected from a woman between 45 and 60 years old with Graves' hyperthyroidism. The CDR3 is CASSLAWGTPQETQYF. CDR3 sequence (DNA): TGCGCCAGCAGCTTGGCGTGGGGGACCCCCCAAGAGACCCAGTACTTC.